Following are 20 T cell receptor beta chains from one sample sequenced in a study of PD-L1 blockade in urothelial cancer (dated by TCRdb to about 2017). Taken with the paper, the label for time point translates to: peripheral blood 6 weeks after treatment start. Receptor libraries were prepared by the immunoSEQ multiplex PCR assay. TCRdb limited this immuneACCESS table to in-frame rearrangements with V and J called. A share of clones is missing; checked studies link under half to unresolved V genes, and the rest is unexplained. The sample records tens of thousands of clones, around 93% of which are singletons. Together, the top ten hold roughly 0.87% of the sample. The sequencing used PBMCs, collected around atezolizumab (anti-PD-L1) treatment. The source is a woman of 80 years or more with urothelial cancer.

This chain links TRBV6-1 with TRBJ2-3; TRBD2 is a possible D gene (5 bases). Trimming removed 4 bases at V and 6 bases at J, with 14 bases between. Germline CDR1 and CDR2: MNHNS and SASEGT. The CDR3 runs to 14 residues. The CDR3 loop is CASSASQARDTQYF. CDR3 DNA: TGTGCCAGCAGTGCTAGCCAAGCTAGGGATACGCAGTATTTT.

The chain combines TRBV5-6 with TRBJ2-2, with TRBD1 matching 7 bases. The length of the CDR3 is 16 residues. CDR1 is SGHDT, CDR2 YYEEEE, per germline. The V and J ends lost 0 bases and 1 base, in that order; junction bases with no gene match: 3. CDR3 residues: CASSLVRTGNTGELFF. The CDR3 bases are TGTGCCAGCAGCTTGGTCCGGACAGGGAACACCGGGGAGCTGTTTTTT. The full variable domain, in which reference TRBV5-6 and TRBJ2-2 provide the parts outside the CDR3, is DAGVTQSPTHLIKTRGQQVTLRCSPKSGHDTVSWYQQALGQGPQFIFQYYEEEERQRGNFPDRFSGHQFPNYSSELNVNALLLGDSALYLCASSLVRTGNTGELFFGEGSRLTVL.

V is TRBV10-1 and J is TRBJ2-2; D ambiguous. Germline CDR1 and CDR2: WNHNN and SYGVQD (reference sequence). This CDR3 is built from 13 residues. The V end lost 7 bases, the J end lost 6 bases, and 12 bases lay between the germline ends. This chain's CDR3 is CASNVRVSGELFF. In DNA, the CDR3 is TGCGCCAGCAATGTTCGGGTTTCCGGGGAGCTGTTTTTT.

As for this clone: A junction end diverges from the germline sequence, so it may reflect a read error. The rearrangement joins TRBV30 to TRBJ2-1, with 9 nucleotides matching TRBD2. The CDR3 is made up of 13 amino acids. CDR1 is GTSNPN, CDR2 SVGIG, per germline (reference sequence). The CDR3: CAWGTLDGTSLIF. CDR3 sequence (DNA): TGTGCCTGGGGAACCCTCGATGGGACTAGCTTGATCTTC.

This chain links TRBV20-1 with TRBJ1-2; possibly TRBD1 for D (6 bases). This CDR3 spans 10 amino acids. CDR1 and CDR2 from the germline V gene are DFQATT and SNEGSKA (reference sequence). Trimming took 5 bases from V and 8 from J, leaving 9 bases between them. The CDR3 reads CSAYRAGYTF. DNA of the CDR3: TGCAGTGCTTACAGGGCCGGCTACACCTTC.

The chain has TRBV21-1 and TRBJ1-2; TRBD1 is the table's D call and was not checked against the DNA. TRBV21-1 is a recognized pseudogene. The CDR3 runs 17 residues. The CDR3 coding sequence is TGTGCCAGCATTTCTAGAGAGGACAGGGCCTTTAACTATGGCTACACCTTC. Translated: CASISREDRAFNYGYTF.

This chain joins TRBV4-2 and TRBJ2-1; TRBD2 matches 9 bases. The CDR3 is 15 amino acids. Germline lookup yields CDR1 LGHNA and CDR2 YNFKEQ. Trimming removed 2 bases from V and 8 bases from J; junction bases left unmatched: 7. For the CDR3, the DNA is TGTGCCAGCAGCCAATTCATAGCGGGAGAGGATGAGCAGTTCTTC. This codes for CASSQFIAGEDEQFF.

The CDR3 loop reads CASSQEHTRGHNEQFF. CDR3 coding DNA: TGCGCCAGCAGCCAAGAACATACCCGTGGTCACAATGAGCAGTTCTTC. The rearrangement uses TRBV4-1 and TRBJ2-1, with D uncertain. This CDR3 has 16 amino acids. Per the germline V gene, CDR1 is MGHRA and CDR2 is YSYEKL. V was clipped by 0 bases and J by 5 bases, with 14 bases between them.

J is TRBJ1-4 and V is TRBV28; TRBD1 matches 10 bases. CDR3 length: 15 residues. J lost 7 bases, V lost 3 bases, and 5 bases had no gene match. Per the germline V gene, CDR1 is MDHEN and CDR2 is SYDVKM. DNA for the CDR3: TGTGCCAGCAGTTTCGCGACAGGGGGCACTGAAAAACTGTTTTTT. It codes for CASSFATGGTEKLFF. Combining the CDR3 with reference TRBV28 and TRBJ1-4 gives the whole variable domain DVKVTQSSRYLVKRTGEKVFLECVQDMDHENMFWYRQDPGLGLRLIYFSYDVKMKEKGDIPEGYSVSREKKERFSLILESASTNQTSMYLCASSFATGGTEKLFFGSGTQLSVL.

This clone was found a few times. The gene calls are TRBV7-9 and TRBJ2-3; 10 bases fit TRBD1. The CDR3 contains 16 residues. J was trimmed by 4 bases and V by 0 bases; bases with no gene match: 4. The germline V gene has CDR1 SEHNR and CDR2 FQNEAQ (reference sequence). CDR3 DNA: TGTGCCAGCAGCTTAGCGGGGACAGGGGCATCAGATACGCAGTATTTT. Translated: CASSLAGTGASDTQYF.

V gene TRBV29-1 combines with J gene TRBJ2-1, with D possibly being TRBD1 (7 bases). Germline assignment: CDR1 SQVTM and CDR2 ANQGSEA. V lost 3 bases and J 8 bases, leaving 20 bases between the germline ends. The CDR3 is made up of 15 amino acids. CDR3 amino acids: CSVEARRGAPDEQFF. In DNA, the CDR3 is TGCAGCGTTGAGGCTCGCAGGGGGGCGCCGGATGAGCAGTTCTTC.

The V call is TRBV14, the J call TRBJ2-7; 14 nucleotides match TRBD2. The junction had 7 bases not matched to a gene; V was cut back by 4 bases and J by 5 bases. The CDR3 is made up of 16 amino acids. Germline CDR1 and CDR2: SGHDN and FVKESK. DNA of the CDR3: TGTGCCAGCAGCCCGACGACGGGACTAGCGGGAGACGAGCAGTACTTC. It translates to CASSPTTGLAGDEQYF.

The CDR3 region is CASSSWQRGYTEAFF. CDR3 sequence (DNA): TGTGCCAGCAGCTCGTGGCAGCGAGGGTACACTGAAGCTTTCTTT. This chain uses TRBV5-6 with TRBJ1-1; D unclear. The ends were cut back, 3 bases at V and 3 bases at J, with 15 bases in the middle. The CDR3 extends over 15 amino acids. The germline V gene encodes CDR1 SGHDT and CDR2 YYEEEE. Full variable domain (missing parts from reference TRBV5-6 and TRBJ1-1): DAGVTQSPTHLIKTRGQQVTLRCSPKSGHDTVSWYQQALGQGPQFIFQYYEEEERQRGNFPDRFSGHQFPNYSSELNVNALLLGDSALYLCASSSWQRGYTEAFFGQGTRLTVV.

This chain joins TRBV5-4 and TRBJ2-5; TRBD2 matches 16 bases. The CDR3 covers 17 residues. Trimming cost V 4 bases and J 4 bases; bases outside gene matches: 7. From germline, CDR1 is SGHNT and CDR2 YYREEE (reference sequence). The DNA for the CDR3 is TGTGCCAGCAGCAAGGGACTAGCGGGAGGGGGAGGAGAGACCCAGTACTTC. It translates to CASSKGLAGGGGETQYF.

Points on this clone: The same CDR3 can be traced to other DNA sequences in this sample. The CDR3 coding sequence is TGTGCCAGCAGCGTAGTCCCGGGGAGCTCCTACAATGAGCAGTTCTTC. Its translation: CASSVVPGSSYNEQFF. The gene calls are TRBV9 and TRBJ2-1; D is perhaps TRBD2 (5 bases). Trimming took 0 bases from V and 0 from J, leaving 10 bases between them. Germline CDR1 SGDLS, CDR2 YYNGEE. The CDR3 length is 16 residues.

The rearrangement uses TRBV6-1 and TRBJ2-5; 7 nucleotides align to TRBD2. CDR1 is MNHNS and CDR2 is SASEGT in the germline V gene. The CDR3 has 17 amino acids. V lost 3 bases, J lost 1 base, and 11 bases stayed unmatched. As DNA, the CDR3 is TGTGCCAGCAGTGATAATGTGGGAGGGAGCCTCCAAGAGACCCAGTACTTC. It is translated as CASSDNVGGSLQETQYF.

The rearrangement joins TRBV30 to TRBJ2-1; TRBD2 aligns across 9 bases. The CDR3 contains 17 residues. V lost 7 bases to trimming and J lost 9 bases; unmatched junction nucleotides: 22. Germline values: CDR1 GTSNPN, CDR2 SVGIG (reference sequence). CDR3 amino acids: CASTRGSSGTAGGEQFF. In nucleotides, the CDR3 is TGTGCCTCTACCAGAGGATCTAGCGGGACCGCGGGTGGTGAGCAGTTCTTC.

V gene TRBV11-3 combines with J gene TRBJ2-7, with 9 positions matching TRBD1. The CDR3 has 15 amino acids. Germline CDR1 is SGHNT and CDR2 is YENEEA. V lost 1 base to trimming and J lost 1 base; unmatched junction nucleotides: 2. CDR3 bases: TGTGCCAGCAGCTTAGTGGGACAGGGATCCTACGAGCAGTACTTC. As protein: CASSLVGQGSYEQYF.

The rearrangement uses TRBV9 and TRBJ1-3; D not certain. The CDR3 has 16 amino acids. Trimming took off 4 bases at V and 4 bases at J, with 18 bases between the two ends. CDR1 and CDR2 from the germline V gene are SGDLS and YYNGEE. The CDR3 protein is CASSPDRSARGNTIYF. CDR3 nucleotide sequence: TGTGCCAGCAGCCCCGATCGCTCCGCGAGGGGAAACACCATATATTTT.

This clone was observed a few times. This chain joins TRBV30 and TRBJ1-1; D is uncertain. The germline V and J ends were trimmed by 0 bases and 1 base, with 9 bases remaining between them. The CDR3 has 14 amino acids. Germline CDR1 is GTSNPN and CDR2 is SVGIG (reference sequence). CDR3 loop: CAWSVPMRNTEAFF. The CDR3 DNA reads as TGTGCCTGGAGTGTACCTATGAGGAACACTGAAGCTTTCTTT.